The clone carrying this TCR beta chain was detected only once. RNA was extracted with the RNeasy kit, and a quantity of about 0.5 to 1 ug was reverse transcribed using random hexamers. TCRdb reanalysed the immunoSEQ multiplex PCR reads using MiXCR and keeps one entry per CDR3 protein. The repertoire has almost 450,000 distinct CDR3 sequences, approximately 89% of them found once; the top ten carry 0.12%. This sample was taken from a study of CD8 T cells in Susac syndrome. CDR1 and CDR2 from the germline V gene are LNHNV and YYDKDF (reference sequence). J lost 2 bases, V lost 8 bases, and 9 bases had no gene match. This CDR3 comprises 15 residues.

The specimen sequenced was CD8+ T cells from PBMCs. The TCR was taken from a human donor with multiple sclerosis. The chain carries TRBV15 and TRBJ2-7, with 10 nucleotides matching TRBD2. The CDR3 is CATGLAGGPTYEQYF. For the CDR3, the DNA is TGTGCCACCGGGTTAGCGGGGGGTCCTACCTACGAGCAGTACTTC.